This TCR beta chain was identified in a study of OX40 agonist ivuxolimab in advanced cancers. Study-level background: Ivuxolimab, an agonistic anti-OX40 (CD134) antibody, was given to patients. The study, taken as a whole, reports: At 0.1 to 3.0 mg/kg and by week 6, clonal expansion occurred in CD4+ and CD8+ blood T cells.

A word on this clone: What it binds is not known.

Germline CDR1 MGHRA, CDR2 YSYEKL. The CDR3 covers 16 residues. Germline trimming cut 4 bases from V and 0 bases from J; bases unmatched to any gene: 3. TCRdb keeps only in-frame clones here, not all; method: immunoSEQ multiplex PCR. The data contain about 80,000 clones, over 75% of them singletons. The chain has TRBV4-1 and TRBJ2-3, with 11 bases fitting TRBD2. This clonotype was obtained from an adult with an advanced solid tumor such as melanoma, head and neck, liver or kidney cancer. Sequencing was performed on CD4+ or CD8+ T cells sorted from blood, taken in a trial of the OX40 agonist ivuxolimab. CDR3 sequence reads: CASSRLAGTSTDTQYF. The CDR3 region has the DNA TGCGCCAGCAGCCGACTAGCGGGGACTAGCACAGATACGCAGTATTTT.